These T cell receptor beta chains were read from a single sample in a study of response to subunit inactivated influenza vaccine. A single record per CDR3 protein comes from TCRdb applying MiXCR to the RT-PCR reads. Of hundreds of thousands of distinct CDR3 sequences in the sample, approximately 15% were seen once. The sequences come from PBMCs from blood, collected 14 to 15 days before vaccination. These receptor sequences come from a man between 45 and 60 years old who received an inactivated influenza vaccine. Each CDR3 is given with its conserved first and last residue. Each record gives: J gene, V gene, D gene, clone size, CDR3 DNA, CDR3 protein. D genes are given only for firm matches. Not every row has a clone size; where given, it reads once, few, many or a size class.

j_gene: TRBJ2-3
v_gene: TRBV5-6
d_gene: NA
abundance: NA
CDR3nt: TGTGCCAGCAGCTCCCTCCGCCGCGATACGCAGTATTTT
CDR3aa: CASSSLRRDTQYF

j_gene: TRBJ1-1
v_gene: TRBV29-1
d_gene: NA
abundance: NA
CDR3nt: TGCAGCGTTGAACAGGGACGGTTGAACACTGAAGCTTTCTTT
CDR3aa: CSVEQGRLNTEAFF

j_gene: TRBJ2-1
v_gene: TRBV29-1
d_gene: TRBD1
abundance: NA
CDR3nt: TGCAGCGTTTTTACAGGGGGCAGACCCAATGAGCAGTTCTTC
CDR3aa: CSVFTGGRPNEQFF

j_gene: TRBJ2-5
v_gene: TRBV5-1
d_gene: TRBD1
abundance: few
CDR3nt: TGCGCCAGCAGTACAGGGGGCGCCGGCCAAGAGACCCAGTACTTC
CDR3aa: CASSTGGAGQETQYF

j_gene: TRBJ2-2
v_gene: TRBV4-3
d_gene: NA
abundance: NA
CDR3nt: TGCGCCAGCAGCCAAGATGCTTGGGGGACGAACACCGGGGAGCTGTTTTTT
CDR3aa: CASSQDAWGTNTGELFF

j_gene: TRBJ2-1
v_gene: TRBV12-3/TRBV12-4
d_gene: TRBD2
abundance: NA
CDR3nt: TGTGCCAGCAGTTTAGAAGCGGGGGGGCACAATGAGCAGTTCTTC
CDR3aa: CASSLEAGGHNEQFF

j_gene: TRBJ2-5
v_gene: TRBV6-5
d_gene: NA
abundance: few
CDR3nt: TGTGCCAGCAGTTACTCGGGCAACGGGGAGACCCAGTACTTC
CDR3aa: CASSYSGNGETQYF

j_gene: TRBJ2-7
v_gene: TRBV7-9
d_gene: NA
abundance: NA
CDR3nt: TGTGCCAGCAGCTTAGGTTTTCCCCGCGGGGCCGCCTACGAGCAGTACTTC
CDR3aa: CASSLGFPRGAAYEQYF

j_gene: TRBJ2-1
v_gene: TRBV7-3
d_gene: NA
abundance: NA
CDR3nt: TGTGCCAGCAGCCGCGGACCCCGGTACAATGAGCAGTTCTTC
CDR3aa: CASSRGPRYNEQFF

j_gene: TRBJ1-1
v_gene: TRBV12-3/TRBV12-4
d_gene: NA
abundance: few
CDR3nt: TGTGCCAGCAGTTTGGGGGAGGGGGGGATCACTGAAGCTTTCTTT
CDR3aa: CASSLGEGGITEAFF

j_gene: TRBJ1-1
v_gene: TRBV3-1
d_gene: NA
abundance: many
CDR3nt: TGTGCCAGCAGCCAAGTTCTTCACGGCCGAAGAATGAACACTGAAGCTTTCTTT
CDR3aa: CASSQVLHGRRMNTEAFF

j_gene: TRBJ2-3
v_gene: TRBV5-4
d_gene: TRBD2
abundance: NA
CDR3nt: TGTGCCAGCAGCTTTCTAGCGGACACAGATACGCAGTATTTT
CDR3aa: CASSFLADTDTQYF

j_gene: TRBJ2-1
v_gene: TRBV10-3
d_gene: NA
abundance: many
CDR3nt: TGTGCCATCAGTGAGTCTGGAAAAATGAATGAGCAGTTCTTC
CDR3aa: CAISESGKMNEQFF

j_gene: TRBJ1-2
v_gene: TRBV14
d_gene: NA
abundance: once
CDR3nt: TGTGCCAGCAGCTCCGCGGGACGCACCACTATTGGCTACATCTTC
CDR3aa: CASSSAGRTTIGYIF

j_gene: TRBJ1-1
v_gene: TRBV7-9
d_gene: NA
abundance: NA
CDR3nt: TGTGCCAGCAGCTTAGTACAGGCGAATGAAGCTTTCTTT
CDR3aa: CASSLVQANEAFF

j_gene: TRBJ2-2
v_gene: TRBV20-1
d_gene: NA
abundance: NA
CDR3nt: TGCAGTGCTCGACCGGGAGCCGGTGGGGGTAAAACCACCGGGGAGCTGTTTTTT
CDR3aa: CSARPGAGGGKTTGELFF

j_gene: TRBJ1-1
v_gene: TRBV6-1
d_gene: TRBD1
abundance: NA
CDR3nt: TGTGCCAGCAAGACAGGGGCAGGGGTAAACACTGAAGCTTTCTTT
CDR3aa: CASKTGAGVNTEAFF

j_gene: TRBJ2-7
v_gene: TRBV28
d_gene: NA
abundance: NA
CDR3nt: TGTGCCAGCAGTTTAACGTTCGGAGGGTTAGACGAGCAGTACTTC
CDR3aa: CASSLTFGGLDEQYF